This T cell receptor (beta chain) was profiled in a study of blood T cell repertoires in COVID-19. The table lists this clone with a count of one. TCRdb keeps only in-frame clones here, not all; method: immunoSEQ multiplex PCR. The sample includes 250,000 to 350,000 clones, approximately 89% of them seen just once. Sequencing was carried out using peripheral blood. This TCR came from a woman between 50 and 59 years old who had recovered from COVID-19.

Here the CDR3 DNA reads TGTGCCAGCAGTCCCACCCAGGGTAGTGCGAACACTGAAGCTTTCTTT. Translating gives CASSPTQGSANTEAFF. The chain links TRBV28 to TRBJ1-1, with D possibly matching TRBD1 (5 bases). V lost 5 bases, J lost 1 base, and 17 bases lay in between. The length of the CDR3 is 16 residues. The germline gives CDR1 MDHEN, CDR2 SYDVKM.